One and the same sample provided the 24 T cell receptor beta chains below, sequenced in a study of T cells in Graves' hyperthyroidism and ophthalmopathy. Authors of the study amplified TCR beta CDR3 regions from RNA transcripts. The HTBI primer set drove a first-round RT-PCR of the TCR CDR3. TCRdb re-analysed the multiplex PCR reads in MiXCR, keeping a single row per CDR3 protein. The sample has about 480,000 distinct CDR3 sequences, approximately 15% seen once; the top ten hold around a sixth. Sequenced sample: blood. The receptors come from a young woman with Graves' hyperthyroidism.

The gene calls are TRBV6-2 or TRBV6-3 and TRBJ2-3, with 10 bases identical to TRBD2. The CDR3 length is 15 residues. The germline V gene encodes CDR1 MNHEY and CDR2 SVGEGT. The V gene end was trimmed by 8 bases and the J gene end by 3 bases; junction bases not matched to a gene: 8. In DNA, the CDR3 is TGTGCCAGCCCAAAGCGGGAGGGCCGGACAGATACGCAGTATTTT. Protein: CASPKREGRTDTQYF.

This clonotype has a count of ten or more. J is TRBJ1-6 and V is TRBV20-1; D is unclear. V lost 2 bases and J lost 7, with 6 bases in between. The germline gives CDR1 DFQATT, CDR2 SNEGSKA (reference sequence). The CDR3 consists of 12 residues. The CDR3 nucleotides read TGCAGTGCTAGACTGGGAAATTCACCCCTCCACTTT. Amino acid sequence: CSARLGNSPLHF.

This clonotype was counted many times. V usage is TRBV13 and J usage is TRBJ2-7, with a tentative D call TRBD2 (5 bases). V lost 4 bases, J lost 5 bases, and 12 bases lay in between. CDR1 PRHDT and CDR2 FYEKMQ come from the germline V gene (reference sequence). CDR3 length: 13 amino acids. CDR3 coding DNA: TGTGCCAGCAGCTATCCCTTGGGAGACGAGCAGTACTTC. This encodes CASSYPLGDEQYF. The full variable domain, in which reference TRBV13 and TRBJ2-7 provide the parts outside the CDR3, is AAGVIQSPRHLIKEKRETATLKCYPIPRHDTVYWYQQGPGQDPQFLISFYEKMQSDKGSIPDRFSAQQFSDYHSELNMSSLELGDSALYFCASSYPLGDEQYFGPGTRLTVT.

This clonotype showed up many times. This sequence joins TRBV30 and TRBJ1-1; the match to TRBD1 covers 8 bases. This CDR3 is built from 12 residues. In germline, CDR1 is GTSNPN, CDR2 SVGIG (reference sequence). With 7 bases clipped from V and 1 base from J, the junction kept 2 bases outside the gene matches. The CDR3 DNA is TGTGCCTCAGACAGGGGGAACACTGAAGCTTTCTTT. Translating it yields CASDRGNTEAFF.

The V call is TRBV30, the J call TRBJ2-7; D might be TRBD1 (5 bases). Per germline, CDR1 GTSNPN and CDR2 SVGIG (reference sequence). Trimming cost V 7 bases and J 0 bases, with 13 bases left between them. The CDR3 is 13 residues long. The CDR3 region is CASGWGASYEQYF. CDR3 DNA: TGTGCCTCCGGCTGGGGCGCCTCCTACGAGCAGTACTTC.

This chain links TRBV11-2 with TRBJ2-7, with a tentative D call TRBD2 (5 bases). V was cut by 5 bases and J by 5 bases, with 16 bases left in between. The CDR3 contains 14 residues. Germline V CDR1 and CDR2: SGHAT, FQNNGV. Here the CDR3 reads CASSPHGETNEQYF. DNA for the CDR3: TGTGCCAGCAGCCCTCATGGCGAGACTAACGAGCAGTACTTC.

This clonotype was counted many times. In nucleotides, the CDR3 is TGTGCCAGCAGCTTACTCGGGGCGGGACAGGGCTATGGCTACACCTTC. Its protein is CASSLLGAGQGYGYTF. The V call is TRBV7-8, the J call TRBJ1-2; 9 positions agree with TRBD1. CDR1 is SGHVS, CDR2 FQNEAQ, per germline. Trimming at V came to 2 bases and at J to 4 bases, leaving 8 bases not matched to a gene. The CDR3 is 16 residues long.

This rearrangement joins TRBV27 to TRBJ1-1; 7 bases align to TRBD1. V was pared by 11 bases and J by 1 base, with 19 bases of the junction left unmatched. The CDR3 is 17 residues long. Germline CDR1 reads MNHEY; CDR2 reads SMNVEV (reference sequence). In DNA form, the CDR3 reads TGTGCCTCAAAAGGGCTTAAGTCGACAGGGAAGAACACTGAAGCTTTCTTT. This encodes CASKGLKSTGKNTEAFF.

This clonotype was seen a handful of times. This sequence joins TRBV9 and TRBJ2-3; D not resolved. The V gene lost 4 bases and the J gene lost 1 base, with 25 bases spanning the gap. From germline, CDR1 is SGDLS and CDR2 YYNGEE. There are 19 residues in the CDR3. Here the CDR3 DNA reads TGTGCCAGCAGCACTCGGCCTGAGGCGCTGGTTGGTGGCACAGATACGCAGTATTTT. This translates into CASSTRPEALVGGTDTQYF.

The V and J genes are TRBV27 and TRBJ2-3; perhaps TRBD1 as D (6 bases). The CDR3 spans 17 residues. Trimming stripped 1 base from V and 4 bases from J, with 18 bases between. Germline values: CDR1 MNHEY, CDR2 SMNVEV (reference sequence). The CDR3 protein is CASSLFKRYRDADTQYF. CDR3 DNA: TGTGCCAGCAGTTTATTCAAACGATACAGGGATGCAGATACGCAGTATTTT.

This clonotype was recorded a few times. This chain connects TRBV20-1 to TRBJ2-7; TRBD1 agrees at 12 bases. The CDR3 contains 13 residues. Trimming removed 5 bases from V and 6 bases from J; junction bases left unmatched: 5. The germline V gene encodes CDR1 DFQATT and CDR2 SNEGSKA (reference sequence). This CDR3 reads CSAGGQGAGEQYV. The CDR3 DNA follows: TGCAGTGCTGGGGGACAGGGGGCGGGCGAGCAGTACGTC.

This clonotype occurred many times. The chain carries TRBV24-1 and TRBJ2-7, with 8 bases fitting TRBD2. Trimming cost V 10 bases and J 3 bases; bases outside gene matches: 10. Germline V lookup: CDR1 KGHDR, CDR2 SFDVKD. This CDR3 spans 14 amino acids. CDR3 protein: CATETGLVVYEQYF. The CDR3 coding sequence is TGTGCCACTGAAACGGGACTAGTTGTCTACGAGCAGTACTTC.

This clonotype has more than one count but fewer than ten. CDR3 loop: CATRGLNYEQYF. The DNA of the CDR3 is TGTGCCACCAGGGGACTCAACTACGAGCAGTACTTC. The genes are TRBV6-1 and TRBJ2-7; D possibly matches TRBD1 or TRBD2 (6 bases each). Trimming removed 10 bases at V and 3 bases at J, with 13 bases between. The CDR3 is made up of 12 amino acids. Germline V gives CDR1 MNHNS, CDR2 SASEGT.

The chain links TRBV7-6 to TRBJ1-1; D gene ambiguous. With 5 bases removed from V and 8 bases from J, the gap between germline ends came to 12 bases. CDR1 is SGHVS, CDR2 FNYEAQ, per germline. CDR3 size: 12 residues. The chain's CDR3 is CASSHGSPEAFF. The CDR3 region has the DNA TGTGCCAGCAGCCACGGCAGCCCCGAAGCTTTCTTT.

The chain recombines TRBV19 with TRBJ1-2; TRBD1 might be the D (5 bases). The V gene's germline CDR1 is LNHDA and CDR2 SQIVND (reference sequence). The length of the CDR3 is 14 residues. Written as DNA, the CDR3 is TGTGTGGCCGGGGACGATCGGCGGTACTATGGCTACACCTTC. This translates into CVAGDDRRYYGYTF.

This clonotype was detected many times. The rearrangement uses TRBV9 and TRBJ1-2, with D unresolved. Germline V gene lookup returns CDR1 SGDLS and CDR2 YYNGEE. The V and J ends lost 0 bases and 8 bases respectively, with 17 bases between them. The CDR3 runs to 15 residues. This chain's CDR3 is CASSVGAEDLLGYTF. CDR3 DNA sequence: TGTGCCAGCAGCGTAGGGGCCGAAGATCTCTTGGGCTACACCTTC.

V and J are TRBV20-1 and TRBJ1-1; D uncertain. Germline CDR1 reads DFQATT; CDR2 reads SNEGSKA (reference sequence). Trimming cost V 3 bases and J 11 bases, with 10 bases left between them. The CDR3 loop spans 10 amino acids. The CDR3 is CSASPRQAFF. For the CDR3, the DNA is TGCAGTGCTAGCCCTCGGCAGGCTTTCTTT.

Ten or more counts support this clonotype. The gene calls are TRBV11-3 and TRBJ2-1; possibly TRBD2 for D (6 bases). The V end was cut by 6 bases, the J end by 1 base, with 13 bases between. The CDR3 contains 15 residues. Germline CDR1 and CDR2: SGHNT and YENEEA. CDR3 region: CASSSGSGSYNEQFF. The CDR3 nucleotides read TGTGCCAGCAGTTCCGGGAGCGGATCCTACAATGAGCAGTTCTTC.

This clonotype was counted ten times or more. The chain has TRBV30 and TRBJ2-2; D may be TRBD2 (5 bases). The CDR3 runs 14 residues. Germline CDR1 and CDR2: GTSNPN and SVGIG (reference sequence). Deletions cut 2 bases from V and 5 bases from J, with 12 bases between. CDR3 nucleotide sequence: TGTGCCTGGAGTAAAACTAGGTCAACCGGGGAGCTGTTTTTT. The encoded protein is CAWSKTRSTGELFF.

Ten or more counts support this clonotype. The chain joins TRBV25-1 to TRBJ2-1, with 10 bases aligning to TRBD2. Germline trimming cut 5 bases from V and 8 bases from J; bases unmatched to any gene: 6. The CDR3 covers 14 residues. Germline lookup yields CDR1 MGHDK and CDR2 SYGVNS. Written as DNA, the CDR3 is TGTGCCAGCAGTTTGGCTAGCGGGAGCTATGAGCAGTTCTTC. The encoded protein is CASSLASGSYEQFF.

This clonotype came up many times. This CDR3 is CAISDRGTNYGYTF. Here the CDR3 DNA reads TGTGCCATCAGCGACAGGGGAACCAACTATGGCTACACCTTC. V is TRBV10-3 and J is TRBJ1-2; 8 bases are a match to TRBD1. Germline loops: CDR1 ENHRY, CDR2 SYGVKD. V trimming: 6 bases; J trimming: 2 bases; junction bases outside the gene matches: 5. The CDR3 is 14 residues long.

This clonotype showed up many times. V is TRBV20-1 and J is TRBJ2-5; 7 bases match TRBD1. Germline V gene lookup returns CDR1 DFQATT and CDR2 SNEGSKA (reference sequence). The V gene end was trimmed by 0 bases and the J gene end by 5 bases; junction bases not matched to a gene: 12. The CDR3 covers 16 residues. The CDR3 bases are TGCAGTGCTAGAGATCCCGCCCAGGGGGTGTCGGAGACCCAGTACTTC. Translated: CSARDPAQGVSETQYF.

In this sample, this clonotype turned up a few times. The chain uses TRBV10-3 and TRBJ1-2; 7 bases line up with TRBD1. Germline lookup yields CDR1 ENHRY and CDR2 SYGVKD. J lost 5 bases, V lost 6 bases, and 6 bases had no gene match. The CDR3 consists of 13 residues. The CDR3 region has the DNA TGTGCCATCAGCCGGGACAGTCGATATGGCTACACCTTC. Translated: CAISRDSRYGYTF.

This clonotype appeared many times. The chain couples TRBV19 to TRBJ2-1; D may be TRBD1 (5 bases). CDR3 length: 16 amino acids. The V end was cut by 1 base, the J end by 8 bases, with 18 bases between. Germline V lookup: CDR1 LNHDA, CDR2 SQIVND (reference sequence). The CDR3 reads CASSIARDIVFDEQFF. The CDR3 DNA is TGTGCCAGTAGTATAGCCAGGGATATAGTTTTCGATGAGCAGTTCTTC.